The 3 T cell receptor beta chains below were found in one sample sequenced in a study of cytotoxic CD8 clonotypes in ibrutinib-treated CLL. Only in-frame clones appear in the TCRdb table, and some are missing; sequencing was by immunoSEQ multiplex PCR. This sample carries some 15,000 clones, around 67% of them seen once, and the ten largest clones take approximately 20%. The sample consisted of PBMCs, taken before ibrutinib treatment. The source is a human donor with chronic lymphocytic leukemia.

As concerns this clone: Its ends do not fully match the called genes, so a read error is possible. V and J are TRBV7-7 and TRBJ2-3; tentatively, D is TRBD1 (5 bases). CDR1 is SSHAT, CDR2 FNYEAQ, per germline (reference sequence). The CDR3 length is 14 residues. The CDR3 bases are TGTGCTAGCAGCGTACGTAGGGGTCCAGATACGCAGTATTTT. This codes for CASSVRRGPDTQYF.

The V call is TRBV4-2, the J call TRBJ2-3; D remains ambiguous. The length of the CDR3 is 14 residues. The ends were cut back, 5 bases at V and 4 bases at J, with 13 bases in the middle. Germline values: CDR1 LGHNA, CDR2 YNFKEQ. The CDR3, as DNA: TGTGCCAGCAGCTTCCCCTTGCGGCCAGATACGCAGTATTTT. It is translated as CASSFPLRPDTQYF.

The chain has TRBV11-2 and TRBJ2-6; D is uncertain. Looked up from germline, CDR1 is SGHAT and CDR2 is FQNNGV. There are 16 residues in the CDR3. Trimming pared 1 base from V and 2 bases from J, leaving 9 bases between. CDR3 protein: CASSLVGEAGANVLTF. CDR3 coding DNA: TGTGCCAGCAGCTTAGTAGGCGAGGCTGGGGCCAACGTCCTGACTTTC.